Sequencing of this TCR beta chain was carried out in a study of T cells after yellow fever vaccination. TCRdb re-called the 5' RACE reads through MiXCR, storing one row per CDR3 protein. The sample records almost 600,000 distinct CDR3 sequences, about 14% being singletons. Findings and limits, study-wide: Booster samples showed a return of most primary-vaccination clones (roughly 96% CD4, approximately 85% CD8).

In its sample, this clonotype was seen a few times. Its cognate antigen is unknown. Between the trimmed V and J ends, which lost 2 bases and 5 bases, there was a span of 6 bases. CDR3 length equals 11 residues. Germline-derived CDR1 and CDR2 are GTSNPN and SVGIG (reference sequence). This specimen consisted of PBMCs, obtained on the day of the yellow fever booster vaccination. The rearrangement joins TRBV30 to TRBJ1-1; D remains ambiguous. The TCR originated in a man aged 30 to 39 who received the YFV17D yellow fever vaccine. DNA for the CDR3: TGTGCCTGGAGTATGCGGACTGAAGCTTTCTTT. Translation gives CAWSMRTEAFF.